This entry describes one T cell receptor beta chain. The table came from immunoSEQ multiplex PCR; TCRdb's copy has only in-frame clones and leaves some out. This table has hundreds of thousands of clones, around 96% appearing once. This record belongs to a study of shared clonotypes between healthy human individuals. In germline, CDR1 is SEHNR, CDR2 FQNEAQ (reference sequence). This CDR3 has 16 amino acids. V gave up 1 base and J gave up 12 bases, with 22 bases separating them. J is TRBJ2-1 and V is TRBV7-9; D may be TRBD2 (6 bases). The receptor's source is a woman in her 30s in good health. Sequences were obtained from naive CD4+ T cells sorted from blood. Regarding subset: CD45RA+ positively selected. CDR3 DNA sequence: TGTGCCAGCAGCTTAGTTCTCGGTAGCGGCATTTTCGGGCAGTTCTTC. Its protein product is CASSLVLGSGIFGQFF.